The text below deals with one TCR beta chain. The antigen remains unidentified. RNA extraction and reverse transcription yielded cDNA as sequencing template. Repertoires were generated with immunoSEQ multiplex PCR, while TCRdb's copy carries only in-frame clones and drops some. The sample has around 100,000 clones, 60% seen once. This entry comes from a study of CD8+ T cells in alopecia areata. Study overall: Those treated were given oral tofacitinib at 5 to 10 mg twice daily. Tofacitinib therapy lasting 6 to 18 months was followed by 6 months off drug. The authors scored treated patients' severity by affected scalp percentage. Notes on the study in general: Clonality in the scalp and expanded CD8+ clones ranked among the top 100 were significantly decreased by tofacitinib.

Trimming removed 1 base at V and 5 bases at J, with 13 bases between. Germline V gives CDR1 SGHVS, CDR2 FQNEAQ. The CDR3 has 15 amino acids. Treatment here: oral pan-JAK inhibitor, 5-10 mg twice daily. The sample consisted of CD8+ T cells sorted from blood, taken between weeks 55 and 70, from a patient treated with tofacitinib. V and J are TRBV7-8 and TRBJ2-3; perhaps TRBD2 as D (6 bases). The TCR sequence derives from a human donor with alopecia areata. This CDR3 is CASSLEGGAGDTQYF. The CDR3 DNA is TGTGCCAGCAGCTTAGAAGGCGGGGCAGGAGATACGCAGTATTTT.